One T cell receptor (beta chain) is described in this entry. The CDR3 is made up of 11 amino acids. The germline V gene encodes CDR1 GTSNPN and CDR2 SVGIG (reference sequence). V lost 5 bases, J lost 1 base, and 6 bases lay in between. This sample was included in a study of cytomegalovirus exposure and HLA in healthy donors. The PCR used 60 Vbeta and 13 Jbeta primers. Clones were read by immunoSEQ multiplex PCR, and TCRdb kept only the in-frame ones, dropping some. The table shows about 82,000 clones, with roughly 80% occurring only once. The specimen sequenced was PBMCs. The chain links TRBV30 to TRBJ2-7, with D unclear. This TCR derives from a human donor in good health. CDR3 DNA sequence: TGTGCCTGGGCGTATTCCTACGAGCAGTACTTC. Its translation: CAWAYSYEQYF.